These 14 T cell receptor beta chains share one sample of origin, sequenced in a study of CD8 T cells in ankylosing spondylitis. Study-level results: A TCR beta motif of fewer than ten highly homologous variants seemed to mark ankylosing spondylitis blood.

These receptors lack a known antigen. Via MiXCR, TCRdb re-called the 5' RACE reads, giving one row per CDR3 protein. The table shows around 480,000 distinct CDR3 sequences, with approximately 17% occurring only once. Sequencing used blood, either unsorted or a sorted T cell fraction (not recorded which). Source of these receptors: a male donor with ankylosing spondylitis.

This clonotype was observed a few times. This sequence joins TRBV9 and TRBJ2-7; D might be TRBD2 (6 bases). Trimming shortened V by 4 bases and J by 0 bases, and 11 bases separated the two germline ends. The CDR3 covers 14 residues. Per the germline V gene, CDR1 is SGDLS and CDR2 is YYNGEE. The CDR3 is CASSPEGLSYEQYF. The CDR3, as DNA: TGTGCCAGCAGCCCGGAGGGCCTCTCCTACGAGCAGTACTTC.

This clonotype has more than one count but fewer than ten. V gene TRBV7-9 combines with J gene TRBJ1-1, with D unclear. V was pared by 5 bases and J by 4 bases, with 17 bases between. The CDR3 contains 15 residues. CDR1 SEHNR and CDR2 FQNEAQ come from the germline V gene (reference sequence). The CDR3 DNA reads TGTGCCAGCAGCCGGGCCGGTGTTTTTGGCACTGAAGCTTTCTTT. Amino acid sequence: CASSRAGVFGTEAFF.

This clonotype was seen more than once but under ten times. This sequence joins TRBV19 and TRBJ1-4, with a possible D match to TRBD1 (6 bases). Trimming took 4 bases from V and 5 from J, leaving 11 bases between them. This CDR3 contains 14 residues. Germline V CDR1 and CDR2: LNHDA, SQIVND (reference sequence). The CDR3 coding sequence is TGTGCCAGTAGTAGACAGGCGGGGAATGAAAAACTGTTTTTT. Translating gives CASSRQAGNEKLFF.

J is TRBJ2-1 and V is TRBV4-3; 8 bases line up with TRBD1. Germline lookup yields CDR1 LGHNA and CDR2 YSLEER. The CDR3 is made up of 13 amino acids. V was pared by 2 bases and J by 8 bases, with 2 bases of the junction left unmatched. DNA of the CDR3: TGCGCCAGCAGCCAAAGGACAGGGCATGAGCAGTTCTTC. This gives the protein CASSQRTGHEQFF.

This clonotype was detected ten times or more. The V and J genes are TRBV20-1 and TRBJ2-1; D possibly uses TRBD1 or TRBD2 (5 bases each). CDR3 length: 12 residues. V was clipped by 2 bases and J by 8 bases, with 10 bases between them. Germline CDR1 DFQATT, CDR2 SNEGSKA (reference sequence). The CDR3 DNA reads as TGCAGTGCTAGACAGGGACCCTATGAGCAGTTCTTC. This sequence encodes CSARQGPYEQFF.

V gene TRBV20-1 combines with J gene TRBJ1-1; D ambiguous. V dropped 1 base and J dropped 2 bases, with 14 bases sitting between them. Germline CDR1 is DFQATT and CDR2 is SNEGSKA (reference sequence). This CDR3 region has 15 residues. CDR3: CSARVGLSTNTEAFF. The DNA of the CDR3 is TGCAGTGCTAGAGTAGGTCTCAGTACAAACACTGAAGCTTTCTTT.

The chain has TRBV4-2 and TRBJ2-5; TRBD2 is a possible D gene (5 bases). Looked up from germline, CDR1 is LGHNA and CDR2 is YNFKEQ. Trimming stripped 1 base from V and 3 bases from J, with 9 bases between. CDR3 length: 14 residues. The CDR3, as DNA: TGTGCCAGCAGCCAAGCAGCGGTTAAAGAGACCCAGTACTTC. It is translated as CASSQAAVKETQYF.

This clonotype has a handful of counts. The chain uses TRBV6-1 and TRBJ2-1, with 12 bases fitting TRBD2. This CDR3 is 15 amino acids long. Germline CDR1 MNHNS, CDR2 SASEGT. V was clipped by 6 bases and J by 4 bases; unmatched bases: 4. The CDR3 spells CASSASGGGYNEQFF. Written as DNA, the CDR3 is TGTGCCAGCAGCGCTAGCGGGGGGGGGTACAATGAGCAGTTCTTC.

This clonotype turned up a few times. The DNA of the CDR3 is TGTGCCAGCAGTGGAGTGATGGGCAGGGACGGCTACACCTTC. It encodes CASSGVMGRDGYTF. The rearrangement links TRBV2 to TRBJ1-2; D perhaps matches TRBD1 (5 bases). This CDR3 is built from 14 residues. Trimming took off 4 bases at V and 8 bases at J, with 17 bases between the two ends. The germline V gene has CDR1 SNHLY and CDR2 FYNNEI.

The chain has TRBV12-5 and TRBJ2-5; 12 bases agree with TRBD2. The CDR3 covers 16 residues. Germline lookup yields CDR1 LGHNT and CDR2 FRNRAP. After removal of 6 bases from V and 1 base from J, the junction contained 6 bases not matched to a gene. The CDR3 coding sequence is TGTGCTAGTGGCCGAGGACTAGCGGGATCCCAAGAGACCCAGTACTTC. Translation: CASGRGLAGSQETQYF.

This clonotype appeared a few times. V usage is TRBV7-3 and J usage is TRBJ2-7; D is unclear. This CDR3 has 13 residues. Trimming removed 2 bases from V and 4 bases from J, with 9 bases in between. Germline V gene sequence: CDR1 SGHTA, CDR2 FQGTGA. The CDR3 is CASSLAAQYEQYF. DNA of the CDR3: TGTGCCAGCAGCTTAGCAGCGCAGTACGAGCAGTACTTC.

J is TRBJ1-1 and V is TRBV29-1, with a possible D match to TRBD1 (6 bases). The CDR3 consists of 15 residues. CDR1 SQVTM and CDR2 ANQGSEA come from the germline V gene. V was pared by 4 bases and J by 5 bases, with 20 bases between. This CDR3 is CSVVRDMGRTTEAFF. CDR3 bases: TGCAGCGTTGTGAGGGACATGGGGAGAACTACTGAAGCTTTCTTT.

In this sample, this clonotype turned up a few times. The chain recombines TRBV7-2 with TRBJ1-5; no firm D call. CDR3 length: 14 amino acids. The V and J ends lost 0 bases and 7 bases respectively, with 10 bases between them. Per germline, CDR1 SGHTA and CDR2 FQGNSA. CDR3 sequence: CASSLAGGWQPQHF. In nucleotides, the CDR3 is TGTGCCAGCAGCTTAGCTGGCGGGTGGCAGCCCCAGCATTTT.

This clonotype was seen more than once but under ten times. J is TRBJ1-3 and V is TRBV6-1; D is perhaps TRBD1 (5 bases). Trimming cost V 7 bases and J 1 base, with 8 bases left between them. The CDR3 has 13 residues. The germline CDR1 and CDR2 sequences are MNHNS and SASEGT. The CDR3 DNA reads TGTGCCAGCACGGGGGTGTCTGGAAACACCATATATTTT. Amino acid sequence: CASTGVSGNTIYF.